This TCR beta chain originates from a study of cytotoxic CD8 clonotypes in ibrutinib-treated CLL. The overall study: The authors obtained response samples at a median of around eleven months of treatment, range 6 to 36. Study-wide points: Researchers report that baseline clonality outpaced age-matched healthy donors and tracked circulating CD8+ T-cell counts.

Deep sequencing aimed at 1 in 200,000 to 1 in 1 million T cells' resolution. Produced via immunoSEQ multiplex PCR; TCRdb's table is partial and in-frame only. Of around 310,000 clones in the sample, approximately 80% are singletons; the top ten hold about 6.3%. Concerning this clone itself: Its antigen is currently unknown.

The ends were cut back, 5 bases at V and 2 bases at J, with 18 bases in the middle. The CDR3 is 16 amino acids. Germline V gives CDR1 LNHNV, CDR2 YYDKDF (reference sequence). The J gene is TRBJ2-5, the V gene TRBV15; maybe TRBD1 (5 bases). The sequencing here drew on PBMCs, taken before ibrutinib treatment. The source is a human donor with chronic lymphocytic leukemia. In DNA, the CDR3 is TGTGCCACCAGCCCCACCGATACAGGTCCTCAAGAGACCCAGTACTTC. This gives the protein CATSPTDTGPQETQYF.